Below are 25 T cell receptor beta chains sequenced from a single sample in a study of blood T cell repertoires in COVID-19. TCRdb keeps only in-frame clones here, not all; method: immunoSEQ multiplex PCR. The table records around 100,000 clones, roughly nine tenths of them present only once. The specimen sequenced was peripheral blood. These receptors originate from a human donor with active COVID-19. The donor label of this sample is uncertain.

The genes are TRBV7-2 and TRBJ2-5; D possibly corresponds to TRBD1 (6 bases). V was pared by 1 base and J by 4 bases, with 10 bases between. This CDR3 has 14 amino acids. Germline CDR1 is SGHTA and CDR2 is FQGNSA. The CDR3 DNA reads as TGTGCCAGCAGCTTAGAAACCAGGGGAGAGACCCAGTACTTC. It is translated as CASSLETRGETQYF.

The CDR3 DNA reads as TGTGCCAGTAGGCAGGGGGGCTACAATGAGCAGTTCTTC. It translates to CASRQGGYNEQFF. The chain recombines TRBV19 with TRBJ2-1; tentatively, D is TRBD1 (7 bases). The V and J ends lost 6 bases and 3 bases respectively, with 9 bases between them. There are 13 residues in the CDR3. Germline V lookup: CDR1 LNHDA, CDR2 SQIVND (reference sequence).

The J gene is TRBJ1-3, the V gene TRBV27, with 11 bases that match TRBD1. Looked up from germline, CDR1 is MNHEY and CDR2 is SMNVEV (reference sequence). The CDR3 length is 19 residues. V trimming: 6 bases; J trimming: 4 bases; junction bases outside the gene matches: 17. Written as DNA, the CDR3 is TGTGCCAGCAGACCATCTGGACAGGGGGCGGTCGGTATAGGAAACACCATATATTTT. Protein sequence: CASRPSGQGAVGIGNTIYF.

The chain employs TRBV5-8 and TRBJ2-7, with 8 positions matching TRBD1. V shed 3 bases, J shed 0 bases, and the junction held 11 bases outside the gene matches. Germline loops: CDR1 SGHTS, CDR2 YDEGEE. The CDR3 loop spans 17 amino acids. Written as DNA, the CDR3 is TGTGCCAGCAGCTCCTGGGGGTGGGACAGGACCTCCTACGAGCAGTACTTC. This encodes CASSSWGWDRTSYEQYF. Combining the CDR3 with reference TRBV5-8 and TRBJ2-7 gives the whole variable domain EAGVTQSPTHLIKTRGQQATLRCSPISGHTSVYWYQQALGLGLQFLLWYDEGEERNRGNFPPRFSGRQFPNYSSELNVNALELEDSALYLCASSSWGWDRTSYEQYFGPGTRLTVT.

V and J are TRBV19 and TRBJ1-5, with D perhaps matching TRBD1 (5 bases). The germline CDR1 and CDR2 sequences are LNHDA and SQIVND (reference sequence). With 5 bases removed from V and 2 bases from J, the gap between germline ends came to 16 bases. CDR3 length equals 16 residues. The CDR3 region has the DNA TGTGCCAGTAGTCTTCACCAGGGTTCGGGCAATCAGCCCCAGCATTTT. It specifies CASSLHQGSGNQPQHF.

The chain employs TRBV5-4 and TRBJ1-2; D gene ambiguous. This CDR3 region has 15 residues. Between the trimmed V and J ends, which lost 0 bases and 4 bases, there was a span of 13 bases. The germline CDR1 and CDR2 sequences are SGHNT and YYREEE (reference sequence). CDR3 nucleotides: TGTGCCAGCAGCTTGGGACAACCCGGACTCTATGGCTACACCTTC. Translation: CASSLGQPGLYGYTF. Full variable domain (remainder filled in from reference TRBV5-4 and TRBJ1-2): ETGVTQSPTHLIKTRGQQVTLRCSSQSGHNTVSWYQQALGQGPQFIFQYYREEENGRGNFPPRFSGLQFPNYSSELNVNALELDDSALYLCASSLGQPGLYGYTFGSGTRLTVV.

The chain joins TRBV4-1 to TRBJ1-3; D remains unclear. V lost 4 bases to trimming and J lost 0 bases, with 13 bases between them. Germline-derived CDR1 and CDR2 are MGHRA and YSYEKL. The CDR3 length is 16 residues. CDR3 residues: CASSRGHSSSGNTIYF. CDR3 nucleotides: TGCGCCAGCAGCCGCGGGCACAGCTCCTCTGGAAACACCATATATTTT.

The DNA of the CDR3 is TGTGCCACTTACAGGGGGTGGGGAAACATTCAGTACTTC. This codes for CATYRGWGNIQYF. This sequence joins TRBV19 and TRBJ2-4; 8 bases are a match to TRBD1. CDR1 and CDR2 (germline): LNHDA, SQIVND (reference sequence). The V gene end was trimmed by 10 bases and the J gene end by 6 bases; junction bases not matched to a gene: 8. This CDR3 spans 13 amino acids.

This chain uses TRBV6-5 with TRBJ1-1; no definite D call. V lost 0 bases and J 0 bases, leaving 11 bases between the germline ends. The CDR3 is 16 amino acids. Germline V gene sequence: CDR1 MNHEY, CDR2 SVGAGI. The DNA of the CDR3 is TGTGCCAGCAGTTACTCGCCCGGGGAGATGAACACTGAAGCTTTCTTT. Translated, it gives CASSYSPGEMNTEAFF.

V gene TRBV29-1 combines with J gene TRBJ2-7; 8 nucleotides line up with TRBD1. Germline values: CDR1 SQVTM, CDR2 ANQGSEA. V lost 3 bases and J lost 3; bases outside the gene matches: 7. The CDR3 has 14 amino acids. The DNA for the CDR3 is TGCAGCGTTGAGGGTGGACAGGGAAGCTACGAGCAGTACTTC. Translated, it gives CSVEGGQGSYEQYF.

The chain links TRBV5-1 to TRBJ2-3; TRBD2 matches 8 bases. The germline CDR1 and CDR2 sequences are SGHRS and YFSETQ. The CDR3 is made up of 15 amino acids. With 4 bases clipped from V and 5 bases from J, the junction kept 9 bases outside the gene matches. The CDR3 sequence is CASSLRGAGGDTQYF. The CDR3 nucleotides are TGCGCCAGCAGCCTGCGGGGGGCCGGGGGAGATACGCAGTATTTT. Using reference TRBV5-1 and TRBJ2-3 for the parts outside the CDR3, the full variable domain is KAGVTQTPRYLIKTRGQQVTLSCSPISGHRSVSWYQQTPGQGLQFLFEYFSETQRNKGNFPGRFSGRQFSNSRSEMNVSTLELGDSALYLCASSLRGAGGDTQYFGPGTRLTVL.

V gene TRBV24-1 combines with J gene TRBJ2-4, with TRBD1 matching over 12 bases. Germline V gives CDR1 KGHDR, CDR2 SFDVKD. This CDR3 is built from 16 residues. V lost 4 bases, J lost 8 bases, and 8 bases stayed unmatched. The CDR3 DNA reads as TGTGCCACCAGTGAAAGAGGGACAGGGGGCGAAGACATTCAGTACTTC. It is translated as CATSERGTGGEDIQYF.

The rearrangement uses TRBV24-1 and TRBJ1-5; D remains unclear. V was trimmed by 3 bases and J by 1 base, leaving 9 bases between them. This CDR3 contains 15 residues. Germline V lookup: CDR1 KGHDR, CDR2 SFDVKD. The CDR3 nucleotides are TGTGCCACCAGTGATCCGACACAAAGCAATCAGCCCCAGCATTTT. Its translation is CATSDPTQSNQPQHF.

This rearrangement joins TRBV6-2 or TRBV6-3 to TRBJ2-4, with D possibly TRBD1 on 6 matching bases. From germline, CDR1 is MNHEY and CDR2 SVGEGT. The V and J ends lost 6 bases and 1 base respectively, with 7 bases between them. CDR3 length: 13 amino acids. In DNA, the CDR3 is TGTGCCAGCAGCGACAGGGCCAAAAACATTCAGTACTTC. Translated: CASSDRAKNIQYF.

The chain employs TRBV15 and TRBJ1-1; D remains unclear. V lost 0 bases and J 10 bases, leaving 9 bases between the germline ends. The germline V gene has CDR1 LNHNV and CDR2 YYDKDF (reference sequence). CDR3 length: 12 residues. CDR3 DNA: TGTGCCACCAGCAGAGATCGTACAGCAGCTTTCTTT. Its translation: CATSRDRTAAFF.

This rearrangement joins TRBV2 to TRBJ2-3; 9 nucleotides line up with TRBD2. With V trimmed by 6 bases and J by 5 bases, 12 bases remained unmatched. Germline V gene data show CDR1 as SNHLY and CDR2 as FYNNEI. CDR3 length: 16 amino acids. The CDR3 here is CASSLNRGGAIDTQYF. As DNA, the CDR3 is TGTGCCAGCAGCCTGAATCGCGGGGGGGCCATAGATACGCAGTATTTT.

The chain links TRBV24-1 to TRBJ2-1; no firm D call. Trimming pared 9 bases from V and 0 bases from J, leaving 23 bases between. Germline CDR1 KGHDR, CDR2 SFDVKD. The CDR3 is 18 residues long. This chain's CDR3 is CATLSELALLSSYNEQFF. The CDR3 DNA follows: TGTGCCACCCTGAGCGAATTAGCCCTTTTAAGCTCCTACAATGAGCAGTTCTTC.

V and J are TRBV25-1 and TRBJ1-1; TRBD1 is a possible D gene (5 bases). The CDR3 consists of 13 residues. Germline CDR1 MGHDK, CDR2 SYGVNS. V was trimmed by 3 bases and J by 3 bases, leaving 8 bases between them. Written as DNA, the CDR3 is TGTGCCAGCAGTGACCCAGGGTACACTGAAGCTTTCTTT. Its protein is CASSDPGYTEAFF.

The rearrangement joins TRBV5-1 to TRBJ2-7; 8 positions match TRBD2. Per germline, CDR1 SGHRS and CDR2 YFSETQ. The CDR3 extends over 18 amino acids. With V trimmed by 0 bases and J by 0 bases, 11 bases remained unmatched. CDR3 loop: CASSLVDSGTTSSYEQYF. The CDR3 DNA sequence: TGCGCCAGCAGCTTGGTCGATAGCGGGACAACGAGCTCCTACGAGCAGTACTTC.

The chain has TRBV19 and TRBJ2-2; TRBD1 matches at 9 bases. The CDR3 is 14 amino acids. V shed 7 bases and J 4 bases; nucleotides not matched to a gene: 4. CDR1 and CDR2 from the germline V gene are LNHDA and SQIVND (reference sequence). The CDR3 DNA follows: TGTGCCAGTATCACAGGGGGCGGCACCGGGGAGCTGTTTTTT. Protein sequence: CASITGGGTGELFF.

The chain uses TRBV4-2 and TRBJ2-5; 8 nucleotides match TRBD2. V lost 6 bases to trimming and J lost 2 bases; unmatched junction nucleotides: 8. Germline values: CDR1 LGHNA, CDR2 YNFKEQ. CDR3 length: 15 amino acids. This chain's CDR3 is CASRTSGVLQETQYF. DNA for the CDR3: TGTGCCAGCAGAACTAGCGGAGTCCTTCAAGAGACCCAGTACTTC.

The table lists this clone with a few counts. This rearrangement joins TRBV5-6 to TRBJ1-6; perhaps TRBD1 as D (6 bases). The V gene lost 4 bases and the J gene lost 1 base, with 15 bases spanning the gap. This CDR3 region has 17 residues. CDR1 SGHDT and CDR2 YYEEEE come from the germline V gene. The CDR3 sequence is CASSNDRRKSYNSPLHF. The CDR3 nucleotides are TGTGCCAGCAGCAACGACAGGCGAAAGTCCTATAATTCACCCCTCCACTTT.

The chain carries TRBV7-9 and TRBJ1-4; 12 bases agree with TRBD1. CDR1 and CDR2 (germline): SEHNR, FQNEAQ (reference sequence). J lost 8 bases, V lost 3 bases, and 7 bases had no gene match. CDR3 length: 16 residues. The CDR3, as DNA: TGTGCCAGCAGCTTCGGGGACAGGGGGCGCGCCGAAAAACTGTTTTTT. Translating it yields CASSFGDRGRAEKLFF.

This clone came up a few times. The chain is built from TRBV4-1 and TRBJ1-6; the D is unclear. This CDR3 region has 17 residues. Germline CDR1 MGHRA, CDR2 YSYEKL. The V and J ends lost 1 base and 0 bases respectively, with 10 bases between them. CDR3 bases: TGCGCCAGCAGCCAAGTTATCCCGAGCTCCTATAATTCACCCCTCCACTTT. It translates to CASSQVIPSSYNSPLHF.

The chain is built from TRBV3-1 (or the pseudogene TRBV3-2) and TRBJ2-2; the match to TRBD1 covers 7 bases. CDR1 is LGHDT, CDR2 YNNKEL, per germline (reference sequence). The CDR3 contains 14 residues. V lost 5 bases, J lost 6 bases, and 6 bases stayed unmatched. The CDR3 sequence: CASSKRQGPGELFF. The CDR3 DNA reads as TGTGCCAGCAGCAAGAGACAGGGCCCCGGGGAGCTGTTTTTT.